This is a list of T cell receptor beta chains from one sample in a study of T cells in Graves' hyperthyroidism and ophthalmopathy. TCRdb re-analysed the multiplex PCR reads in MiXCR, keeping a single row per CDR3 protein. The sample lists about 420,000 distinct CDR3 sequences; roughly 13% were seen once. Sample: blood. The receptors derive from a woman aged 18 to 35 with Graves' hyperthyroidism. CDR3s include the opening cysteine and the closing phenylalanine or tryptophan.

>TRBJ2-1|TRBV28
CASSLGGSGSYNEQSF
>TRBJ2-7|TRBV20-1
CSATDGAYEQYF
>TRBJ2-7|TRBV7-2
CASSLADQYEQYF
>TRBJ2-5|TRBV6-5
CASSYAPATGETQYF
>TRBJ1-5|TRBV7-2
CASSLISEGNQPQHF
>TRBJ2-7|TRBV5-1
CASSAPGLAAYEQYF
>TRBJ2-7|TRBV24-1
CATRDYEQYF
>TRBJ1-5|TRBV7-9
CASSSGPDQPQHF
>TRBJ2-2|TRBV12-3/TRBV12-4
CASRPGTGELFF
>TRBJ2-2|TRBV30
CAWSVGALTGELFF
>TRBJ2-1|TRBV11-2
CASSLELGNEQFF
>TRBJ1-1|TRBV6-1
CASSEATGLNTEAFF
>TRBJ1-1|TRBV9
CASSGIGMNTEAFF
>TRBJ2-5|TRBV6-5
CASSYSGHGLETQYF
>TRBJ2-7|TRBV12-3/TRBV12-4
CASSLATSGRADEQYF
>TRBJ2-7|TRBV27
CASSSMPGLAGGTEQYF
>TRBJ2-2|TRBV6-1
CASRRTGHQSAQNTGELFF
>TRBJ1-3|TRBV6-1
CASSEWDSVAGNTIYF
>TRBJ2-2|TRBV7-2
CASNTRTGQTGELFF
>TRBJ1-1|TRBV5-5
CASSKIGDTEAFF
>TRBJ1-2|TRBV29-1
CSVVRQNYGYTF
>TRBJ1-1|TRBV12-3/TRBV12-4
CASSLRTEAFF
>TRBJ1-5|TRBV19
CASSIAGWQPQHF
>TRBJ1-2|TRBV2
CASSVFVASGYTF
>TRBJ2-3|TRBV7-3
CASSQLAGTTDTQYF
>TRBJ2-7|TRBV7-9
CASSTQTGGFYEQYF
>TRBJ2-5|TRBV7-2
CASSQTRDRGTETQYF
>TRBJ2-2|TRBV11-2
CASSRLPGLAGGAGELFF
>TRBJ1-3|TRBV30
CAWTRDSTWLYF
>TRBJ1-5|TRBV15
CATSRANQPQHF
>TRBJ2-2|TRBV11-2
CASSAGSTGELFF
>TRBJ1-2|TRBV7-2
CASSFDPGHTNYGYTF
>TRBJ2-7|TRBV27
CASSLSAFQHYEQYF
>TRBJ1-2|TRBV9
CASSPDQGRYYGYTF
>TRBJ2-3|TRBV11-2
CASSLGRTLTVDTQYF
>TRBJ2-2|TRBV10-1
CASSEAVPGLAANTGELFF
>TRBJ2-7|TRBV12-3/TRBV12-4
CASSKTSRSSYEQYF
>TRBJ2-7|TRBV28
CASTRAPNEQYF
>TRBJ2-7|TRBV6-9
CASSYDWSSYEQYF
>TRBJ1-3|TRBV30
CAWSVRDLGPGNTIYF
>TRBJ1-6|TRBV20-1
CSASNQGDSPLHF
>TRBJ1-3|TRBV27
CASSTNRQFSGNTIYF
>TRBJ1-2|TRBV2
CASTPTGTLNYGYTF
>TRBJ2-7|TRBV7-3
CASSLNPRTEYLYEQYF
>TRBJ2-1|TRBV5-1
CASSLARLAGVGEQFF
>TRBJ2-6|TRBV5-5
CASSFEPSGGSGANVLTF
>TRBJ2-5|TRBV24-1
CATGWGETQYF
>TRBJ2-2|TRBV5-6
CASSHGLAGANTGELFF
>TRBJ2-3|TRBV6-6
CASSYYRRSTDTQYF
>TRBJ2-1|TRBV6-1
CASSGTSPYNEQFF
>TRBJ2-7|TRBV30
CAWSLDSGYEQYF
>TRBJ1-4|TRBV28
CASSLGGGSEKLFF
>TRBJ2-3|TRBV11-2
CASSLPDTQYF
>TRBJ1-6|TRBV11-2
CASSLMGPGDSPLHF
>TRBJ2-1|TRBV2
CASSELGRTYNEQFF
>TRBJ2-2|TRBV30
CAWSALVSRGELFF
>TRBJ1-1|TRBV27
CASGPGTGMNTEAFF
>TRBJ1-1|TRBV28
CASSLIARGRNTEAFF
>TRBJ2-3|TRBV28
CASGRTGRTDTQYF